Each of the 29 T cell receptor beta chains below was sequenced from the same sample in a study of T-cell reconstitution after alpha-beta-depleted transplantation in children. Unique molecular identifiers tagged the TCRbeta library. TCRdb processed the PCR reads anew with MiXCR; each CDR3 protein has one entry. The table has about 460,000 distinct CDR3 sequences, 9.5% to 15% seen once. The specimen comprised PBMCs from the stem cell graft donor, sampled from the stem cell graft. The receptors stem from a human donor who donated a stem cell graft to a child with combined immunodeficiency.

This clonotype was counted many times. This chain joins TRBV7-3 and TRBJ2-3; 14 bases are a match to TRBD2. The V segment lost 5 bases and the J segment 4 bases; nucleotides outside the gene matches: 2. Germline V gene lookup returns CDR1 SGHTA and CDR2 FQGTGA. This CDR3 has 15 residues. CDR3: CASSQTSGRADTQYF. The CDR3 DNA sequence: TGTGCCAGCAGCCAGACTAGCGGGAGGGCAGATACGCAGTATTTT.

Only a few counts were recorded for this clonotype. The rearrangement uses TRBV7-9 and TRBJ2-7; either TRBD1 or TRBD2 may fit D (5 bases each). V lost 5 bases and J 5 bases, leaving 19 bases between the germline ends. Looked up from germline, CDR1 is SEHNR and CDR2 is FQNEAQ (reference sequence). The CDR3 contains 15 residues. CDR3 protein: CASSPRGAGGDEQYF. The CDR3 DNA follows: TGTGCCAGCAGCCCAAGGGGTGCGGGCGGAGACGAGCAGTACTTC.

This clonotype turned up a few times. The J gene is TRBJ2-7, the V gene TRBV5-6; 7 nucleotides line up with TRBD1. Trimming removed 0 bases from V and 3 bases from J; junction bases left unmatched: 6. The CDR3 is made up of 15 amino acids. Germline V gene lookup returns CDR1 SGHDT and CDR2 YYEEEE. CDR3 sequence (DNA): TGTGCCAGCAGCTTGGCGGGGACAGTTGTCTACGAGCAGTACTTC. Translating it yields CASSLAGTVVYEQYF. Full variable domain (outside the CDR3, taken from reference TRBV5-6 and TRBJ2-7): DAGVTQSPTHLIKTRGQQVTLRCSPKSGHDTVSWYQQALGQGPQFIFQYYEEEERQRGNFPDRFSGHQFPNYSSELNVNALLLGDSALYLCASSLAGTVVYEQYFGPGTRLTVT.

This clonotype came up a few times. The rearrangement uses TRBV2 and TRBJ1-5, with a weak D call TRBD1 (6 bases). Germline values: CDR1 SNHLY, CDR2 FYNNEI. The CDR3 length is 14 residues. Trimming cost V 7 bases and J 7 bases, with 17 bases left between them. Here the CDR3 reads CASTTLGARQPQHF. CDR3 DNA sequence: TGTGCCAGCACCACGTTGGGGGCCCGGCAGCCCCAGCATTTT. The full variable domain, completed using reference TRBV2 and TRBJ1-5, is EPEVTQTPSHQVTQMGQEVILRCVPISNHLYFYWYRQILGQKVEFLVSFYNNEISEKSEIFDDQFSVERPDGSNFTLKIRSTKLEDSAMYFCASTTLGARQPQHFGDGTRLSIL.

At least ten counts were recorded for this clonotype. The chain employs TRBV7-9 and TRBJ2-1; 11 bases fit TRBD2. This CDR3 region has 15 residues. Trimming cost V 7 bases and J 3 bases; bases outside gene matches: 5. Germline loops: CDR1 SEHNR, CDR2 FQNEAQ (reference sequence). CDR3 amino acids: CASTVAGGVYNEQFF. In nucleotides, the CDR3 is TGTGCCAGCACCGTAGCGGGAGGGGTCTACAATGAGCAGTTCTTC.

The rearrangement links TRBV5-5 to TRBJ2-7; D not certain. This CDR3 comprises 14 residues. V lost 2 bases, J lost 0 bases, and 9 bases lay in between. Per the germline V gene, CDR1 is SGHKS and CDR2 is YYEKEE (reference sequence). As DNA, the CDR3 is TGTGCCAGCAGCTTTGAGACACGCTCCTACGAGCAGTACTTC. Encoded protein: CASSFETRSYEQYF.

This clonotype was seen more than once but under ten times. The CDR3 is CAWSGGDRQPQHF. The CDR3 nucleotides are TGTGCCTGGAGCGGCGGGGACAGGCAGCCCCAGCATTTT. V is TRBV30 and J is TRBJ1-5; 8 nucleotides match TRBD1. Germline values: CDR1 GTSNPN, CDR2 SVGIG (reference sequence). Trimming removed 3 bases from V and 7 bases from J; junction bases left unmatched: 5. This CDR3 is built from 13 residues.

This chain joins TRBV11-2 and TRBJ2-2, with D perhaps being TRBD1 or TRBD2 (7 bases each). With 4 bases removed from V and 4 bases from J, the gap between germline ends came to 16 bases. Germline CDR1 SGHAT, CDR2 FQNNGV. This CDR3 has 16 residues. In nucleotides, the CDR3 is TGTGCCAGCAGCTCCCCAGGGGGGGGCTTCACCGGGGAGCTGTTTTTT. This translates into CASSSPGGGFTGELFF. Full variable domain (missing parts from reference TRBV11-2 and TRBJ2-2): EAGVAQSPRYKIIEKRQSVAFWCNPISGHATLYWYQQILGQGPKLLIQFQNNGVVDDSQLPKDRFSAERLKGVDSTLKIQPAKLEDSAVYLCASSSPGGGFTGELFFGEGSRLTVL.

This clonotype showed up many times. V gene TRBV7-2 combines with J gene TRBJ2-3, with D perhaps TRBD2 (5 bases). The length of the CDR3 is 16 residues. Trimming stripped 4 bases from V and 5 bases from J, with 19 bases between. CDR1 and CDR2 from the germline V gene are SGHTA and FQGNSA. The CDR3 region is CASSSYADGVQDTQYF. In DNA, the CDR3 is TGTGCCAGCAGCTCCTACGCGGACGGGGTGCAAGATACGCAGTATTTT.

In its sample, this clonotype was seen a few times. This sequence joins TRBV12-3 or TRBV12-4 and TRBJ2-1, with a weak D call TRBD2 (5 bases). The CDR3 is 16 amino acids. The V end lost 5 bases, the J end lost 2 bases, and 16 bases lay between the germline ends. In DNA, the CDR3 is TGTGCCAGCAGTCTACTGACTATGGTGGCCTACAATGAGCAGTTCTTC. The encoded protein is CASSLLTMVAYNEQFF.

This clonotype was seen repeatedly, ten times or more. The chain has TRBV7-9 and TRBJ2-1; weak D call: TRBD2 (5 bases). Between the trimmed V and J ends, which lost 5 bases and 4 bases, there was a span of 15 bases. Germline assignment: CDR1 SEHNR and CDR2 FQNEAQ (reference sequence). The CDR3 is made up of 15 amino acids. The CDR3: CASSPPSDLYNEQFF. CDR3 bases: TGTGCCAGCAGCCCACCCTCGGACTTATACAATGAGCAGTTCTTC.

V gene TRBV15 combines with J gene TRBJ1-2; TRBD1 might be the D (6 bases). Trimming removed 1 base at V and 5 bases at J, with 14 bases between. CDR1 and CDR2 from the germline V gene are LNHNV and YYDKDF (reference sequence). This CDR3 contains 15 residues. CDR3 DNA: TGTGCCACCAGCAGAGGGACAGAAGCTGTTTATGGCTACACCTTC. This gives the protein CATSRGTEAVYGYTF.

This clonotype was seen only a few times. This rearrangement joins TRBV12-3 or TRBV12-4 to TRBJ1-5; D is possibly TRBD1 (6 bases). Trimming stripped 2 bases from V and 3 bases from J, with 11 bases between. The length of the CDR3 is 15 residues. The CDR3 region is CASSLSRDNNQPQHF. CDR3 nucleotides: TGTGCCAGCAGTTTAAGCAGGGACAACAATCAGCCCCAGCATTTT.

This clonotype was recorded a few times. CDR3 sequence reads: CASSLGTIGGEQYF. The CDR3 region has the DNA TGTGCCAGCAGCTTAGGGACCATAGGAGGCGAGCAGTACTTC. The chain recombines TRBV11-3 with TRBJ2-7, with a weak D call TRBD2 (5 bases). Germline CDR1 is SGHNT and CDR2 is YENEEA. The germline V and J ends were trimmed by 1 base and 6 bases, with 13 bases remaining between them. The CDR3 totals 14 residues.

This chain links TRBV6-2 or TRBV6-3 with TRBJ2-1, with TRBD1 as a possible D gene (6 bases). This CDR3 is built from 15 residues. Trimming removed 4 bases at V and 4 bases at J, with 14 bases between. From germline, CDR1 is MNHEY and CDR2 SVGEGT. CDR3: CASSSSSTGYNEQFF. CDR3 sequence (DNA): TGTGCCAGCAGTTCCTCTTCGACAGGATACAATGAGCAGTTCTTC.

This clonotype was detected a few times. This sequence joins TRBV29-1 and TRBJ2-1; 10 bases align to TRBD2. This CDR3 comprises 17 residues. Germline V lookup: CDR1 SQVTM, CDR2 ANQGSEA. V dropped 4 bases and J dropped 0; count of bases not matched to a gene: 9. CDR3 sequence (DNA): TGCAGCGTTGCGGGGCTAGCGGGAGAGAGCTCCTACAATGAGCAGTTCTTC. This translates into CSVAGLAGESSYNEQFF.

In its sample, this clonotype was seen many times. V gene TRBV5-4 combines with J gene TRBJ2-5; 11 bases map to TRBD2. The V gene's germline CDR1 is SGHNT and CDR2 YYREEE (reference sequence). V lost 3 bases and J lost 5; bases outside the gene matches: 6. The CDR3 totals 15 residues. The CDR3 region is CASSSTSGSVETQYF. The DNA of the CDR3 is TGTGCCAGCAGCTCCACTAGCGGGAGCGTGGAGACCCAGTACTTC.

The V call is TRBV5-1, the J call TRBJ2-5; possible D gene TRBD1, 5 bases. This CDR3 has 15 residues. Trimming left V 2 bases short and J 2 bases short, with 13 bases between. The V gene's germline CDR1 is SGHRS and CDR2 YFSETQ. This chain's CDR3 is CASSFSKGLQETQYF. For the CDR3, the DNA is TGCGCCAGCAGCTTCTCCAAGGGGTTACAAGAGACCCAGTACTTC.

This clonotype was seen ten or more times. The V gene is TRBV20-1, the J gene TRBJ2-7, with TRBD2 matching 9 bases. Germline CDR1 and CDR2: DFQATT and SNEGSKA (reference sequence). This CDR3 contains 15 residues. Trimming at V came to 0 bases and at J to 4 bases, leaving 7 bases not matched to a gene. CDR3: CSARDRSGGGYEQYF. CDR3 bases: TGCAGTGCTAGAGACCGTAGCGGGGGAGGTTACGAGCAGTACTTC.

This clonotype was observed a handful of times. The V and J genes are TRBV28 and TRBJ2-1; no reliable D call. Germline V gene lookup returns CDR1 MDHEN and CDR2 SYDVKM. V lost 8 bases, J lost 6 bases, and 8 bases lay in between. The CDR3 has 11 residues. CDR3 in DNA: TGTGCCAGCTGTAAAACCAATGAGCAGTTCTTC. It translates to CASCKTNEQFF. Full variable domain (remainder filled in from reference TRBV28 and TRBJ2-1): DVKVTQSSRYLVKRTGEKVFLECVQDMDHENMFWYRQDPGLGLRLIYFSYDVKMKEKGDIPEGYSVSREKKERFSLILESASTNQTSMYLCASCKTNEQFFGPGTRLTVL.

This rearrangement joins TRBV7-2 to TRBJ2-1, with D perhaps matching TRBD1 (7 bases). Trimming cost V 0 bases and J 9 bases, with 15 bases left between them. The germline V gene encodes CDR1 SGHTA and CDR2 FQGNSA. The CDR3 is made up of 15 amino acids. This CDR3 is CASSLAQGGVAEQFF. CDR3 nucleotide sequence: TGTGCCAGCAGCTTAGCGCAGGGGGGTGTCGCTGAGCAGTTCTTC.

In its sample, this clonotype was seen many times. The J gene is TRBJ2-1, the V gene TRBV29-1; weak D call: TRBD2 (6 bases). The CDR3 extends over 12 amino acids. Trimming stripped 0 bases from V and 7 bases from J, with 7 bases between. Germline V gene data show CDR1 as SQVTM and CDR2 as ANQGSEA. As DNA, the CDR3 is TGCAGCGTTGAAGATCGGGGGAATGAGCAGTTCTTC. Translation: CSVEDRGNEQFF.

This clonotype was recorded many times. V usage is TRBV6-5 and J usage is TRBJ2-1; the D gene could be TRBD1 or TRBD2 (5 bases each). The CDR3 totals 11 residues. Germline values: CDR1 MNHEY, CDR2 SVGAGI. V was clipped by 7 bases and J by 11 bases, with 12 bases between them. The CDR3 bases are TGTGCCAGCATGGACGGGACCCAGCAGTTCTTC. It encodes CASMDGTQQFF.

The chain is built from TRBV9 and TRBJ1-4; TRBD1 is a possible D gene (5 bases). The CDR3 runs 13 residues. Germline CDR1 reads SGDLS; CDR2 reads YYNGEE. V was clipped by 7 bases and J by 6 bases, with 13 bases between them. The CDR3, as DNA: TGTGCCAGCGGGACGGGGTTAGATGAAAAACTGTTTTTT. This translates into CASGTGLDEKLFF.

There are many counts of this clonotype. CDR3 sequence (DNA): TGTGCCAGCAGCGTTAGTTCGAATGAGCAGTTCTTC. Its translation: CASSVSSNEQFF. The gene calls are TRBV9 and TRBJ2-1; D gene uncertain. In germline, CDR1 is SGDLS, CDR2 YYNGEE. The V end was cut by 2 bases, the J end by 7 bases, with 7 bases between. This CDR3 has 12 amino acids.

This clonotype was picked up many times. The chain recombines TRBV5-1 with TRBJ2-1, with TRBD1 as a possible D gene (6 bases). The CDR3 has 15 amino acids. Germline CDR1 and CDR2: SGHRS and YFSETQ. V lost 2 bases to trimming and J lost 2 bases, with 11 bases between them. The CDR3 here is CASSFTDSPYNEQFF. Here the CDR3 DNA reads TGCGCCAGCAGCTTCACGGACAGTCCCTACAATGAGCAGTTCTTC.

J is TRBJ2-3 and V is TRBV20-1; D is possibly TRBD1 or TRBD2 (6 bases each). The CDR3 loop spans 18 amino acids. CDR1 DFQATT and CDR2 SNEGSKA come from the germline V gene (reference sequence). Trimming left V 8 bases short and J 2 bases short, with 29 bases between. CDR3 nucleotide sequence: TGCAGTTCAGTACAGACAGGACTATCGGCGGGGTCCACAGATACGCAGTATTTT. It yields the protein CSSVQTGLSAGSTDTQYF.

As for this clonotype: Germline and junction disagree at one end, which may indicate a read error. V gene TRBV29-1 combines with J gene TRBJ2-3, with D tentatively TRBD2 (5 bases). This CDR3 contains 18 residues. Looked up from germline, CDR1 is SQVTM and CDR2 is ANQGSEA. CDR3 loop: CSVEDRAGGYWGTDTQYF. The CDR3, as DNA: TGCAGCGTCGAAGATCGGGCAGGAGGTTATTGGGGCACAGATACGCAGTATTTT.

This clonotype was recorded many times. The chain recombines TRBV9 with TRBJ1-1; TRBD1 matches 7 bases. This CDR3 is built from 16 residues. Germline lookup yields CDR1 SGDLS and CDR2 YYNGEE. After removal of 6 bases from V and 4 bases from J, the junction contained 15 bases not matched to a gene. CDR3 amino acids: CASTREGAGRSTEAFF. The CDR3 DNA sequence: TGTGCCAGCACCCGAGAGGGGGCAGGTCGGTCCACTGAAGCTTTCTTT.